The 14 T cell receptor beta chains below all came from one sample that was sequenced in a study of spatial heterogeneity in lung cancer. Study findings and constraints: Expanded intratumoral alpha and beta TCR counts tracked tumor mutation counts.

Time point here: sample taken at primary tumor resection. TCRdb called the 5' RACE reads again in MiXCR, with one record for every CDR3 protein. The sample lists some 2,300 distinct CDR3 sequences; 20% to 25% were seen once. For these receptors, no antigen is known. The sample in question was lung tumor tissue, obtained at surgery. The receptors stem from a male donor with early-stage non-small cell lung cancer.

Judged by abundance, this clonotype is medium-sized. The CDR3 DNA sequence: TGTGCCAGCAGCTTCAATACAATAGGGACTCACACAGATACGCAGTATTTT. It translates to CASSFNTIGTHTDTQYF. This chain connects TRBV5-6 to TRBJ2-3; the D gene is possibly TRBD2 (6 bases). The germline CDR1 and CDR2 sequences are SGHDT and YYEEEE. V was trimmed by 2 bases and J by 2 bases, leaving 18 bases between them. The CDR3 has 17 amino acids.

The table lists this clonotype with a few counts. J is TRBJ1-4 and V is TRBV20-1; no clear D. The CDR3 has 15 residues. The V end lost 0 bases, the J end lost 0 bases, and 8 bases lay between the germline ends. The germline V gene encodes CDR1 DFQATT and CDR2 SNEGSKA (reference sequence). The CDR3 spells CSARDPRPTNEKLFF. CDR3 nucleotides: TGCAGTGCTAGAGATCCGCGGCCAACTAATGAAAAACTGTTTTTT.

As regards this clonotype: Given a much more abundant clone one base away, this may be a read error. For the CDR3, the DNA is TGTGCCTGGAGTGCAAGCACGGGTACCGGGGAGCTGTTTTTT. Amino acids: CAWSASTGTGELFF. The rearrangement joins TRBV30 to TRBJ2-2; D is undetermined. CDR3 size: 14 residues. Looked up from germline, CDR1 is GTSNPN and CDR2 is SVGIG (reference sequence). Trimming cost V 1 base and J 5 bases, with 11 bases left between them. Full variable domain (missing parts from reference TRBV30 and TRBJ2-2): SQTIHQWPATLVQPVGSPLSLECTVEGTSNPNLYWYRQAAGRGLQLLFYSVGIGQISSEVPQNLSASRPQDRQFILSSKKLLLSDSGFYLCAWSASTGTGELFFGEGSRLTVL.

V and J are TRBV20-1 and TRBJ1-6, with TRBD1 identical over 7 bases. CDR3 length: 14 residues. Germline CDR1 is DFQATT and CDR2 is SNEGSKA (reference sequence). With 0 bases clipped from V and 10 bases from J, the junction kept 6 bases outside the gene matches. CDR3 nucleotide sequence: TGCAGTGCTAGAGATGTGACAGGGACCTCACCCCTCCACTTT. This translates into CSARDVTGTSPLHF.

In DNA form, the CDR3 reads TGCGCCAGCAGTGACATTTCTGGCGGGAGGGGAGAGCAGTTCTTC. Translation gives CASSDISGGRGEQFF. The chain combines TRBV10-2 with TRBJ2-1; 9 bases match TRBD2. The CDR3 length is 15 residues. The germline V gene has CDR1 WSHSY and CDR2 SAAADI. With V trimmed by 3 bases and J by 10 bases, 10 bases remained unmatched.

This clonotype was observed many times. CDR3 loop: CASSQEKGVITEAFF. DNA of the CDR3: TGTGCCAGCAGCCAAGAGAAGGGGGTGATAACTGAAGCTTTCTTT. V usage is TRBV3-1 and J usage is TRBJ1-1; the D gene is possibly TRBD1 (6 bases). From germline, CDR1 is LGHDT and CDR2 YNNKEL (reference sequence). The CDR3 totals 15 residues. Trimming stripped 0 bases from V and 5 bases from J, with 13 bases between.

This clonotype was seen only once. The gene calls are TRBV28 and TRBJ2-3; D ambiguous. The V gene's germline CDR1 is MDHEN and CDR2 SYDVKM. This CDR3 comprises 15 residues. Trimming took off 5 bases at V and 2 bases at J, with 14 bases between the two ends. CDR3 in amino acids: CASSTYGVTTDTQYF. CDR3 in DNA: TGTGCCAGCAGTACTTATGGGGTTACCACAGATACGCAGTATTTT.

The CDR3 DNA reads as TGCGCCAGCAGCCAATTCAGGGGAAGCACAGATACGCAGTATTTT. This encodes CASSQFRGSTDTQYF. The V gene is TRBV4-3, the J gene TRBJ2-3, with D perhaps matching TRBD1 (6 bases). Trimming pared 2 bases from V and 0 bases from J, leaving 9 bases between. Germline CDR1 and CDR2: LGHNA and YSLEER. This CDR3 comprises 15 residues.

The chain recombines TRBV29-1 with TRBJ1-3, with D perhaps matching TRBD1 (5 bases). Germline V CDR1 and CDR2: SQVTM, ANQGSEA. This CDR3 comprises 12 residues. V dropped 6 bases and J dropped 4 bases, with 10 bases sitting between them. The CDR3 nucleotides are TGCAGCGTGGGGACTCCCGGAAACACCATATATTTT. Translating it yields CSVGTPGNTIYF.

This clonotype was seen repeatedly, ten times or more. The rearrangement uses TRBV14 and TRBJ2-7; maybe TRBD1 (6 bases). The V end was cut by 4 bases, the J end by 0 bases, with 13 bases between. The CDR3 has 15 amino acids. In germline, CDR1 is SGHDN, CDR2 FVKESK. The CDR3 loop is CASSRGGWSSYEQYF. The CDR3 nucleotides are TGTGCCAGCAGCCGAGGGGGATGGAGCTCCTACGAGCAGTACTTC.

By share, this clonotype counts as large. The chain carries TRBV11-2 and TRBJ1-1; D call uncertain. Germline lookup yields CDR1 SGHAT and CDR2 FQNNGV. Trimming left V 4 bases short and J 0 bases short, with 6 bases between. The CDR3 covers 13 residues. Here the CDR3 DNA reads TGTGCCAGCAGCTCACAGCTGAACACTGAAGCTTTCTTT. This gives the protein CASSSQLNTEAFF.

The rearrangement links TRBV11-2 to TRBJ1-5, with a tentative D call TRBD1 (6 bases). The CDR3 has 13 amino acids. Trimming pared 6 bases from V and 6 bases from J, leaving 12 bases between. Germline V gene data show CDR1 as SGHAT and CDR2 as FQNNGV. The CDR3 protein is CASSSTGSQPQHF. CDR3 bases: TGTGCCAGCAGTTCGACAGGAAGTCAGCCCCAGCATTTT.

This chain connects TRBV3-1 to TRBJ2-1, with D possibly being TRBD2 (6 bases). V lost 9 bases and J lost 12, with 24 bases in between. The CDR3 length is 14 residues. In germline, CDR1 is LGHDT, CDR2 YNNKEL (reference sequence). For the CDR3, the DNA is TGTGCCAGTAGGGGAGCGGGTTACAATGAGCGGCAGTTCTTC. This sequence encodes CASRGAGYNERQFF.

This clonotype was counted only a few times. J is TRBJ2-7 and V is TRBV27; D remains ambiguous. Germline loops: CDR1 MNHEY, CDR2 SMNVEV (reference sequence). The CDR3 is made up of 12 amino acids. V was pared by 5 bases and J by 1 base, with 6 bases between. In DNA, the CDR3 is TGTGCCAGCAGTAAAAATTCCTACGAGCAGTACTTC. It translates to CASSKNSYEQYF.